The clone carrying this TCR beta chain was recorded many times. Its antigen is not known. The CDR3 has 16 amino acids. V lost 3 bases and J lost 2; bases outside the gene matches: 5. Germline loops: CDR1 MGHRA, CDR2 YSYEKL. Each CDR3 protein gets one entry after TCRdb re-called the RT-PCR reads with MiXCR. The repertoire holds around 180,000 distinct CDR3 sequences, with about 9.3% as singletons. The sample originates from a study of response to subunit inactivated influenza vaccine. Overall study findings and caveats: A suggestion made by the authors is that each seasonal influenza vaccination recruits few new T cells.

J is TRBJ2-5 and V is TRBV4-1; TRBD1 matches at 11 bases. This receptor was taken from a man in his fifties or sixties who received an inactivated influenza vaccine. The sample consisted of non-naive T cells sorted from PBMCs, taken on the day of vaccination. CDR3 coding DNA: TGCGCCAGCAGCCAGTCCGGGACAGGGGGACAAGAGACCCAGTACTTC. Translation: CASSQSGTGGQETQYF.